The clone carrying this T cell receptor beta chain was observed at least ten times. The antigen remains unidentified. The data stem from a study of T cell repertoires in cytomegalovirus infection. Background on the study: CMV infection together with matching HLA type was indicated by public TCR beta signatures.

TCRdb processed the reads anew with MiXCR; each CDR3 protein has one entry. This sample has roughly 230,000 distinct CDR3 sequences, with around 6.2% found just once. Study-wide results and limits: The ex vivo response was dominated by HLA-C-restricted CMV-specific TCR beta clonotypes. People with CMV and the relevant HLA were identified by cumulative public TCR beta family frequency.

The CDR3 sequence is 11 residues long. V lost 4 bases to trimming and J lost 6 bases, with 7 bases between them. CDR1 is SGHTA and CDR2 is FQGTGA in the germline V gene. The receptor comes from a human donor in good health (CMV status not recorded). Some clones in this sample may be carry-over from other donors' samples. What was sequenced was PBMCs. The V gene is TRBV7-3, the J gene TRBJ2-7; no firm D call. The CDR3 sequence is CASSSLGEQYF. For the CDR3, the DNA is TGTGCCAGCAGCTCCCTCGGCGAGCAGTACTTC. Based on the CDR3 plus reference TRBV7-3 and TRBJ2-7, the full variable domain is GAGVSQTPSNKVTEKGKYVELRCDPISGHTALYWYRQSLGQGPEFLIYFQGTGAADDSGLPNDRFFAVRPEGSVSTLKIQRTERGDSAVYLCASSSLGEQYFGPGTRLTVT.